This passage covers 31 T cell receptor beta chains from one sample sequenced in a study of blood T cell repertoires in COVID-19. Some clones are missing from TCRdb's copy, which holds only in-frame ones; the method was immunoSEQ multiplex PCR. The sample contains fewer than 150,000 clones, 70% to 90% of which appear only once. The sample taken for sequencing was peripheral blood. These receptors came from a woman between 45 and 65 years old with acute or convalescent COVID-19.

J is TRBJ2-1 and V is TRBV3-1 (or the pseudogene TRBV3-2); D might be TRBD1 (6 bases). Germline values: CDR1 LGHDT, CDR2 YNNKEL (reference sequence). There are 14 residues in the CDR3. Trimming stripped 2 bases from V and 8 bases from J, with 13 bases between. Here the CDR3 DNA reads TGTGCCAGCAGCCAATTGAACAGGGTCGATGAGCAGTTCTTC. Translating gives CASSQLNRVDEQFF.

The chain links TRBV5-4 to TRBJ2-1; D possibly corresponds to TRBD2 (6 bases). V was clipped by 0 bases and J by 2 bases, with 9 bases between them. Germline loops: CDR1 SGHNT, CDR2 YYREEE (reference sequence). This CDR3 is built from 15 residues. The CDR3 DNA follows: TGTGCCAGCAGCTTGGTGGGGGGTACCTACAATGAGCAGTTCTTC. Protein sequence: CASSLVGGTYNEQFF.

This clone was detected only once. The genes are TRBV6-5 and TRBJ1-6; D unresolved. The CDR3 spans 13 residues. V dropped 6 bases and J dropped 5 bases, with 8 bases sitting between them. CDR1 and CDR2 from the germline V gene are MNHEY and SVGAGI. Here the CDR3 reads CASRPLDNSPLHF. CDR3 in DNA: TGTGCCAGCAGGCCACTGGATAATTCACCCCTCCACTTT.

This clone showed up just once. The chain carries TRBV5-1 and TRBJ1-5; D is perhaps TRBD1 (6 bases). The CDR3 loop spans 13 amino acids. Trimming removed 4 bases at V and 7 bases at J, with 12 bases between. Germline CDR1 SGHRS, CDR2 YFSETQ. This CDR3 is CASSLDSQQPQHF. CDR3 DNA sequence: TGCGCCAGCAGCCTGGACAGCCAACAGCCCCAGCATTTT.

This clone has only a few counts. J is TRBJ1-5 and V is TRBV24-1; no definite D call. Germline CDR1 and CDR2: KGHDR and SFDVKD. V dropped 6 bases and J dropped 4 bases, with 9 bases sitting between them. The CDR3 has 13 amino acids. CDR3 DNA sequence: TGTGCCACCAGTCTGGCTGATAATCAGCCCCAGCATTTT. It specifies CATSLADNQPQHF.

The chain is built from TRBV5-4 and TRBJ1-2; 7 bases are a match to TRBD1. Trimming took 3 bases from V and 3 from J; bases not matched to a gene: 5. The germline V gene encodes CDR1 SGHNT and CDR2 YYREEE (reference sequence). The CDR3 extends over 14 amino acids. In DNA, the CDR3 is TGTGCCAGCAGCTCCTCAGGGGGGCACTATGGCTACACCTTC. It translates to CASSSSGGHYGYTF. Looking up the rest from reference TRBV5-4 and TRBJ1-2 gives the full variable domain: ETGVTQSPTHLIKTRGQQVTLRCSSQSGHNTVSWYQQALGQGPQFIFQYYREEENGRGNFPPRFSGLQFPNYSSELNVNALELDDSALYLCASSSSGGHYGYTFGSGTRLTVV.

This sequence joins TRBV28 and TRBJ2-5, with 9 bases that match TRBD1. Looked up from germline, CDR1 is MDHEN and CDR2 is SYDVKM. This CDR3 region has 16 residues. V dropped 10 bases and J dropped 5; count of bases not matched to a gene: 17. Here the CDR3 DNA reads TGTGCCACCTTGCCGGGCGGACAGGGGATCGGGGAGACCCAGTACTTC. It is translated as CATLPGGQGIGETQYF.

The gene calls are TRBV23-1 and TRBJ1-4, with D possibly being TRBD1 (5 bases). TRBV23-1 is labeled an ORF, and its function is uncertain. The V end lost 0 bases, the J end lost 8 bases, and 19 bases lay between the germline ends. The CDR3 has 17 amino acids. The CDR3 sequence is CASSQSNLYRLEEKLFF. DNA for the CDR3: TGCGCCAGCAGTCAATCAAACCTTTACAGGTTAGAGGAAAAACTGTTTTTT.

This clone came up once. The J gene is TRBJ2-1, the V gene TRBV19, with D perhaps matching TRBD1 (6 bases). Trimming shortened V by 7 bases and J by 9 bases, and 16 bases separated the two germline ends. Germline loops: CDR1 LNHDA, CDR2 SQIVND (reference sequence). The CDR3 is made up of 13 amino acids. CDR3 protein: CASKGGIGGEQFF. The CDR3 bases are TGTGCCAGTAAAGGGGGAATAGGCGGTGAGCAGTTCTTC.

This chain connects TRBV7-2 to TRBJ2-7, with 7 bases fitting TRBD1. The V gene end was trimmed by 7 bases and the J gene end by 4 bases; junction bases not matched to a gene: 7. In germline, CDR1 is SGHTA, CDR2 FQGNSA. The CDR3 consists of 13 residues. CDR3 in DNA: TGTGCCAGCAAACCTCCAGGGGGTTACGAGCAGTACTTC. Protein product: CASKPPGGYEQYF.

The chain is built from TRBV5-1 and TRBJ1-1; TRBD1 is a possible D gene (5 bases). The CDR3 has 13 amino acids. CDR1 SGHRS and CDR2 YFSETQ come from the germline V gene. The V end was cut by 7 bases, the J end by 1 base, with 11 bases between. This chain's CDR3 is CASVLGENTEAFF. CDR3 nucleotides: TGCGCCAGCGTCCTAGGGGAGAACACTGAAGCTTTCTTT.

The genes are TRBV9 and TRBJ2-5, with 8 bases fitting TRBD1. The germline V gene has CDR1 SGDLS and CDR2 YYNGEE. This CDR3 has 15 residues. With V trimmed by 4 bases and J by 4 bases, 9 bases remained unmatched. Here the CDR3 reads CASSPWTGPPETQYF. In DNA, the CDR3 is TGTGCCAGCAGCCCCTGGACAGGGCCCCCAGAGACCCAGTACTTC.

The chain combines TRBV28 with TRBJ1-2, with TRBD1 matching over 7 bases. The V and J ends lost 6 bases and 8 bases, in that order; junction bases with no gene match: 21. The CDR3 loop spans 17 amino acids. Germline lookup yields CDR1 MDHEN and CDR2 SYDVKM. For the CDR3, the DNA is TGTGCCAGCAGCCTGACCCCTATGACAGGGCGGATTGGAGGCTACACCTTC. As protein: CASSLTPMTGRIGGYTF.

The chain is built from TRBV4-2 and TRBJ1-2; 8 bases are shared with TRBD1. Germline values: CDR1 LGHNA, CDR2 YNFKEQ. The CDR3 consists of 14 residues. The J segment lost 7 bases and the V segment lost 3 bases, leaving 7 bases of the junction unmatched. The CDR3 region has the DNA TGTGCCAGCAGCCAGAAGACAGGGGAGCGTGGCTACACCTTC. Translating gives CASSQKTGERGYTF.

The chain's CDR3 is CASSVDPGVGNTIYF. DNA of the CDR3: TGTGCCAGCAGCGTAGATCCAGGGGTCGGAAACACCATATATTTT. The chain has TRBV9 and TRBJ1-3; D might be TRBD1 (6 bases). The CDR3 totals 15 residues. CDR1 and CDR2 (germline): SGDLS, YYNGEE. V was shortened by 0 bases and J by 4 bases, with 11 bases between the two germline ends.

V gene TRBV7-9 combines with J gene TRBJ1-6; D uncertain. Germline V gives CDR1 SEHNR, CDR2 FQNEAQ (reference sequence). This CDR3 contains 15 residues. Deletions cut 5 bases from V and 9 bases from J, with 17 bases between. The DNA of the CDR3 is TGTGCCAGCAGCACACCCCTAGAACCGGGTTCACCCCTCCACTTT. Translated: CASSTPLEPGSPLHF.

Notes on this clone: One end of the junction fails to match germline, which may point to a read error. This chain connects TRBV2 to TRBJ2-3; 10 bases are a match to TRBD2. Germline V gives CDR1 SNHLY, CDR2 FYNNEI. The CDR3 is 15 residues long. The CDR3 is CASSEGLAGTDTQYF. For the CDR3, the DNA is TGTGCCAGCAGCGAAGGACTAGCGGGCACAGATACGCAGTATTTT.

This rearrangement joins TRBV12-3 or TRBV12-4 to TRBJ1-2; tentatively, D is TRBD1 (5 bases). The CDR3 length is 13 residues. The V end was cut by 2 bases, the J end by 3 bases, with 7 bases between. Here the CDR3 reads CASSLWGDYGYTF. In DNA form, the CDR3 reads TGTGCCAGCAGTTTATGGGGGGACTATGGCTACACCTTC.

The V gene is TRBV11-2, the J gene TRBJ1-1; D is uncertain. V was pared by 3 bases and J by 1 base, with 6 bases between. The CDR3 is 13 residues long. Germline CDR1 SGHAT, CDR2 FQNNGV. The CDR3 reads CASSLAENTEAFF. CDR3 DNA sequence: TGTGCCAGCAGCTTGGCCGAGAACACTGAAGCTTTCTTT.

The chain has TRBV6-4 and TRBJ2-7; D is unclear. Germline lookup yields CDR1 MRHNA and CDR2 SNTAGT. Between the trimmed V and J ends, which lost 8 bases and 5 bases, there was a span of 19 bases. The CDR3 sequence is 14 residues long. DNA for the CDR3: TGTGCCAGCCTAATCGTTACGTCGTTCCACGAGCAGTACTTC. This translates into CASLIVTSFHEQYF.

This clone was picked up one time. The V call is TRBV13, the J call TRBJ2-1; perhaps TRBD2 as D (5 bases). This CDR3 region has 15 residues. Germline CDR1 reads PRHDT; CDR2 reads FYEKMQ (reference sequence). V lost 5 bases, J lost 7 bases, and 18 bases lay in between. The CDR3 DNA is TGTGCCAGCAGCAGTTGGTTCGAGGGTCCTAATGAGCAGTTCTTC. This sequence encodes CASSSWFEGPNEQFF.

This clone was observed once. The V and J genes are TRBV4-2 and TRBJ1-2; no definite D call. This CDR3 contains 11 residues. Trimming left V 8 bases short and J 1 base short, with 5 bases between. The germline gives CDR1 LGHNA, CDR2 YNFKEQ. The CDR3 sequence: CASSSNYGYTF. CDR3 coding DNA: TGTGCCAGCTCCAGTAACTATGGCTACACCTTC.

V is TRBV9 and J is TRBJ2-3, with 7 positions matching TRBD1. Germline loops: CDR1 SGDLS, CDR2 YYNGEE. The length of the CDR3 is 15 residues. V lost 4 bases to trimming and J lost 3 bases; unmatched junction nucleotides: 8. The chain's CDR3 is CASSPRGSETDTQYF. The CDR3 bases are TGTGCCAGCAGCCCCAGGGGGAGTGAGACAGATACGCAGTATTTT.

The chain links TRBV30 to TRBJ2-1; TRBD2 matches 10 bases. The J segment lost 8 bases and the V segment lost 2 bases, leaving 6 bases of the junction unmatched. Germline V gives CDR1 GTSNPN, CDR2 SVGIG (reference sequence). CDR3 length: 14 amino acids. The CDR3 region is CAWSRSGGAHEQFF. The CDR3 bases are TGTGCCTGGAGTAGGAGCGGGGGGGCACATGAGCAGTTCTTC. The full variable domain, completed using reference TRBV30 and TRBJ2-1, is SQTIHQWPATLVQPVGSPLSLECTVEGTSNPNLYWYRQAAGRGLQLLFYSVGIGQISSEVPQNLSASRPQDRQFILSSKKLLLSDSGFYLCAWSRSGGAHEQFFGPGTRLTVL.

This sequence joins TRBV3-1 (or the pseudogene TRBV3-2) and TRBJ1-2; no firm D call. Germline CDR1 LGHDT, CDR2 YNNKEL (reference sequence). The CDR3 runs to 13 residues. V lost 4 bases and J lost 0, with 6 bases in between. Written as DNA, the CDR3 is TGTGCCAGCAGCCTACATACTAACTATGGCTACACCTTC. It yields the protein CASSLHTNYGYTF.

This clone occurred once. The chain carries TRBV4-3 and TRBJ2-1; 9 bases align to TRBD2. Germline CDR1 reads LGHNA; CDR2 reads YSLEER. CDR3 length: 13 amino acids. V lost 3 bases, J lost 7 bases, and 1 base stayed unmatched. The CDR3 nucleotides read TGCGCCAGCAGCCACAGCGGGGGGAATGAGCAGTTCTTC. Its protein product is CASSHSGGNEQFF.

The chain carries TRBV3-1 (or the pseudogene TRBV3-2) and TRBJ2-1; the D is unclear. The length of the CDR3 is 13 residues. The V and J ends lost 4 bases and 6 bases respectively, with 10 bases between them. CDR1 LGHDT and CDR2 YNNKEL come from the germline V gene (reference sequence). In DNA, the CDR3 is TGTGCCAGCAGCCCCCTTGGCGGCAATGAGCAGTTCTTC. Its protein is CASSPLGGNEQFF.

The CDR3 region is CASSSYRGRAFF. CDR3 DNA sequence: TGTGCCAGCAGTTCCTATAGGGGCAGAGCTTTCTTT. The rearrangement links TRBV12-3 or TRBV12-4 to TRBJ1-1; a possible D gene is TRBD1 (5 bases). The CDR3 runs 12 residues. V lost 4 bases, J lost 10 bases, and 13 bases lay in between.

The V call is TRBV25-1, the J call TRBJ1-6, with D unclear. Germline lookup yields CDR1 MGHDK and CDR2 SYGVNS. Deletions cut 4 bases from V and 0 bases from J, with 7 bases between. The CDR3 extends over 15 amino acids. The CDR3 DNA reads TGTGCCAGCAGTGGCTCCAGCTCCTATAATTCACCCCTCCACTTT. This gives the protein CASSGSSSYNSPLHF.

The CDR3 loop is CATSRDRFSYEQYF. The CDR3 bases are TGTGCCACCAGCAGAGACAGGTTTTCCTACGAGCAGTACTTC. V and J are TRBV15 and TRBJ2-7; D gene uncertain. The CDR3 runs 14 residues. The V gene lost 0 bases and the J gene lost 1 base, with 7 bases spanning the gap. Germline CDR1 is LNHNV and CDR2 is YYDKDF (reference sequence).

The V call is TRBV5-8, the J call TRBJ1-5; D remains unclear. V was cut by 2 bases and J by 4 bases, with 7 bases left in between. The CDR3 consists of 13 residues. From germline, CDR1 is SGHTS and CDR2 YDEGEE. The CDR3 is CASSFTTNQPQHF. CDR3 DNA sequence: TGTGCCAGCAGCTTTACAACGAATCAGCCCCAGCATTTT.